These T cell receptor beta chains were read from a single sample in a study of beta chain features in type 1 diabetes. The data were produced by immunoSEQ multiplex PCR, yet TCRdb's version contains in-frame clones alone and is incomplete. The table lists fewer than 350,000 clones, about 19% of them singletons. The specimen sequenced was naive CD4+ T cells from blood. The receptors stem from a woman younger than 30 in good health. Both conserved end residues are part of each CDR3. A D gene is named only where the DNA matches it firmly. Size is stated for part of the rows, as once, few or many counts, or as a class when the clone is expanded.

v_gene	d_gene	j_gene	abundance	CDR3nt	CDR3aa
TRBV9	TRBD2	TRBJ2-5	once	TGTGCCAGCAGCGTAGCTCTGACTAGCGGGGGGGCCGGAGAGACCCAGTACTTC	CASSVALTSGGAGETQYF
TRBV6-5	.	TRBJ2-3	few	TGTGCCAGTATGAGCACAGATACGCAGTATTTT	CASMSTDTQYF
TRBV19	.	TRBJ2-2	few	TGTGCCAGTAGTATAAGGAGGCAGGTTCAGGCCGGGGAGCTGTTTTTT	CASSIRRQVQAGELFF
TRBV7-9	.	TRBJ1-3	.	TGTGCCACCACGAACGGTGACTCTGGAAACACCATATATTTT	CATTNGDSGNTIYF
TRBV2	.	TRBJ2-7	.	TGTGCCAGCAGTGGGGCAGGGGACGAGCAGTACTTC	CASSGAGDEQYF
TRBV6-6	.	TRBJ1-1	few	TGTGCCAGCAGTTCAATGGCCAGGAACACTGAAGCTTTCTTT	CASSSMARNTEAFF
TRBV2	.	TRBJ2-7	.	TGTGCCAGCAGTACTACAAGAGGCCGATCCTACGAGCAGTACTTC	CASSTTRGRSYEQYF
TRBV30	.	TRBJ2-5	.	TGTGCCTGGCAACAAGAGACCCAGTACTTC	CAWQQETQYF
TRBV7-2	TRBD2	TRBJ2-3	.	TGTGCCAGCAGCTCTCGGGGGGGGGCAGATACGCAGTATTTT	CASSSRGGADTQYF
TRBV30	.	TRBJ1-2	few	TGTGCCTGGACGCCCTCGTCAGGGCTCTATGGCTACACCTTC	CAWTPSSGLYGYTF
TRBV4-1	.	TRBJ1-4	.	TGCGCCAGCAGTTTAATCATTAGGGGTGAAAAACTGTTTTTT	CASSLIIRGEKLFF
TRBV7-2	TRBD2	TRBJ2-5	.	TGTGCCAGCAGCCCCGAGGCTAGCGGGGGGGGTGGGACCCAGTACTTC	CASSPEASGGGGTQYF
TRBV7-2	TRBD1	TRBJ1-4	few	TGTGCCAGCAGCTTAGTGGGGACAGGGACTGAAAAACTGTTTTTT	CASSLVGTGTEKLFF
TRBV7-2	.	TRBJ2-7	.	TGTGCCAGCACCAACTTAGTGGGAGGAGGGGATCGGGCCTACGAGCAGTACTTC	CASTNLVGGGDRAYEQYF
TRBV30	TRBD1	TRBJ2-7	once	TGTGCCTGGAGAAATCCAGGGGGCAGCGAGCAGTACTTC	CAWRNPGGSEQYF
TRBV5-1	TRBD1	TRBJ1-1	.	TGCGCCAGCAGCCGCGGAGGGACAGAGGGAAAGCTGGACTTT	CASSRGGTEGKLDF
TRBV29-1	.	TRBJ2-7	.	TGCAGCGTTGGTCAGGACTACGAGCAGTACTTC	CSVGQDYEQYF
TRBV30	.	TRBJ1-1	.	TGTGCCTGGAGGGGGGGACCCAACACTGAAGCTTTCTTT	CAWRGGPNTEAFF
TRBV30	.	TRBJ2-5	few	TGTGCTTGTATTTCAGGAGAGACCCAGTACTTC	CACISGETQYF
TRBV15	.	TRBJ2-5	.	TGTGCCACCGGCAGGAGGGAGGTGACCCAGTACTTC	CATGRREVTQYF
TRBV9	.	TRBJ2-7	.	TGTGCCAGCAGCGTAGCTGGGGCCAGGGTCGACGAGCAGTACTTC	CASSVAGARVDEQYF
TRBV7-2	.	TRBJ1-2	few	TGTGCCAGCAGCGCAGGGGCATCGGTCGATGGCTACACCTTC	CASSAGASVDGYTF
TRBV5-1	.	TRBJ2-3	.	TGCGCCAGCAGCGAAGCGGATACGCAGTATTTT	CASSEADTQYF
TRBV5-1	.	TRBJ2-2	few	TGCGCCAGCAGCTCGGGTGACACCGGGGAGCTGTTTTTT	CASSSGDTGELFF
TRBV27	.	TRBJ1-5	.	TGTGCCAGCAAGTCCTGGAGGGACTCCAATCAGCCCCAGCATTTT	CASKSWRDSNQPQHF
TRBV5-1	.	TRBJ2-5	.	TGCGCCAGCAGCTCCTCACTCCCGCTCGGGGAGACCCAGTACTTC	CASSSSLPLGETQYF
TRBV7-6	TRBD1	TRBJ2-1	few	TGTGCCAGCAGCTCCCCATTGGACAGGGGAGTCAATGAGCAGTTCTTC	CASSSPLDRGVNEQFF
TRBV7-2	TRBD1	TRBJ1-5	few	TGTGCCAGCAGCCCCCAGGGGGACCAGCCCCAGCATTTT	CASSPQGDQPQHF
TRBV5-5	.	TRBJ2-1	few	TGTGCCAGCAGCTTGAGCCAGGGGTCCTACAATGAGCAGTTCTTC	CASSLSQGSYNEQFF
TRBV6-5	.	TRBJ1-2	.	TGTGCCAGCAGTCTGGACACAACCAACTATGGCTACACCTTC	CASSLDTTNYGYTF
TRBV14	.	TRBJ1-1	few	TGTGCCAGCAGCCCTAGACCTGGTACTGAAGCTTTCTTT	CASSPRPGTEAFF
TRBV30	.	TRBJ1-2	.	TGTGCCTGGAGTCAAGCCGGCTCAGGGTTCTCGGCTAACTATGGCTACACCTTC	CAWSQAGSGFSANYGYTF
TRBV6-5	.	TRBJ2-5	.	TGTGCCAGCAGTCTACTCACAGGGAAAGAGACCCAGTACTTC	CASSLLTGKETQYF
TRBV11-2	.	TRBJ2-5	few	TGTGCCAGCAGCTTAGACGTCAGAGAGACCCAGTACTTC	CASSLDVRETQYF
TRBV5-6	.	TRBJ2-1	.	TGTGCCAGCAGCAGGGGGGGTGAGCAGTTCTTC	CASSRGGEQFF
TRBV6-5	.	TRBJ2-3	few	TGTGCCAGCAGCTACTCGCTTGGACAGTCAGATACGCAGTATTTT	CASSYSLGQSDTQYF
TRBV5-1	TRBD2	TRBJ2-5	.	TGCGCCAGCAGCTTGGATGCGGGGGGCGGAGAGACCCAGTACTTC	CASSLDAGGGETQYF
TRBV27	.	TRBJ2-2	.	TGTGCCAGCAGCTCAAGCGGGGGGGAGCTGTTTTTT	CASSSSGGELFF
TRBV4-2	.	TRBJ2-1	few	TGTGCCAGCAGCCAAGTAGGAGGGAGCTCCTACAATGAGCAGTTCTTC	CASSQVGGSSYNEQFF
TRBV30	.	TRBJ1-2	.	TGTGCCTGGAGTGTTTGGCGGGGCGATGGCTACACCTTC	CAWSVWRGDGYTF
TRBV18	.	TRBJ2-7	few	TGTGCCAGCTCACCTCCCAGTTCCTACGAGCAGTACTTC	CASSPPSSYEQYF
TRBV16	.	TRBJ2-1	few	TGTGCCAGCAGCAAGCCGGGACTTAACAATGAGCAGTTCTTC	CASSKPGLNNEQFF
TRBV5-1	TRBD1	TRBJ2-7	few	TGCGCCAGCAGCTTGGCAACAGGGGCGCTCCACTACGAGCAGTACTTC	CASSLATGALHYEQYF
TRBV6-1	.	TRBJ1-5	.	TGTGCCAGCACCGGTGGCAGGATTAATCAGCCCCAGCATTTT	CASTGGRINQPQHF
TRBV15	TRBD1	TRBJ2-5	.	TGTGCCACCAGCACCACCACAGGGGCCCAAGAGACCCAGTACTTC	CATSTTTGAQETQYF
TRBV15	.	TRBJ2-6	.	TGTGCCACCAGCGGAGGAGAGTCTATCTCTGGGGCCAACGTCCTGACTTTC	CATSGGESISGANVLTF
TRBV5-4	.	TRBJ1-1	.	TGTGCCAGCAGCATTTTCCAGGGGTTAGGCACTGAAGCTTTCTTT	CASSIFQGLGTEAFF
TRBV29-1	TRBD1	TRBJ2-6	few	TGCAGCGCCCGGACAGGGGGCACTGGGGCCAACGTCCTGACTTTC	CSARTGGTGANVLTF
TRBV7-2	.	TRBJ2-7	.	TGTGCCAGCAGTCGCTACGGACAAGACTACGAGCAGTACTTC	CASSRYGQDYEQYF